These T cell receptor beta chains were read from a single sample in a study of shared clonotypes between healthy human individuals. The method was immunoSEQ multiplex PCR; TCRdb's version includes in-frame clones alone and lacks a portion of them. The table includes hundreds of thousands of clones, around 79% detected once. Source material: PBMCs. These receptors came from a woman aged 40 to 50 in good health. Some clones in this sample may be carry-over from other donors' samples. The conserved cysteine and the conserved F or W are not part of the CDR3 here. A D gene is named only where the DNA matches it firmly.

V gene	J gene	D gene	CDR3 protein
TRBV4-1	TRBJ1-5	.	ASSQDPGDYSNQPQH
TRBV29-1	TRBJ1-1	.	SVEQGETEAF
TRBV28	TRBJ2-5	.	ASTLPGASGTQY
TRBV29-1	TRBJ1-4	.	SVGLGGLEKLF
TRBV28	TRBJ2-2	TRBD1	ASSSNRDRYPGELF
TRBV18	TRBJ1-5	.	ASSPQGNNQPQH
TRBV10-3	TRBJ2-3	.	AISDPPGPTDTQY
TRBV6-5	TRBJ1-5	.	ASSPTGLNQPQH
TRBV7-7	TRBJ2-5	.	ASSFEGLSETQY
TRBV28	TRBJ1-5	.	ASSRTVNQPQH
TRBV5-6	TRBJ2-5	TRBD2	ASSPVAGGSYQETQY
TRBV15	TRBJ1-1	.	ATSRGNRNTEAF
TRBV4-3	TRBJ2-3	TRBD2	ASSQEGPLAGVERGTDTQY
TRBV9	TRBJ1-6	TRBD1	ASSVGQGYSPLH
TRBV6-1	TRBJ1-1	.	ASSEFGMNTEAF
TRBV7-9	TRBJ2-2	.	ASSLGQGGTGELF
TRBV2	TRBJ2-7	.	ASSWDTVVEQY
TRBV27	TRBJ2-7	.	ASSLYGEQY
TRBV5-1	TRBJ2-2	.	ASADLPNTGELF
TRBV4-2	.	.	ASSQDYPPAESYEQY
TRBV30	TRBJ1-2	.	AWSVSGTYGYT
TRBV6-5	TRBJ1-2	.	ASSYSPGIGGYT
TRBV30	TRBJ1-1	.	AWSVNRDTEAF
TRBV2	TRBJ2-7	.	ASSSDGGEQY
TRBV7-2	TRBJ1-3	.	ASSFGGYGNTIY
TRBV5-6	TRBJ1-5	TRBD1	ASSLGTGEINQPQH
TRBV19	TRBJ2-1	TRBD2	ASSMLAGYNEQF
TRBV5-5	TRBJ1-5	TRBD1	ASSWTGTTSNQPQH
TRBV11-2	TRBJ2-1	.	ASSLGQGPNEQF
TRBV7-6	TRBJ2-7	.	ASSLDPYEQY
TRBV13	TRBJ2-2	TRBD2	ASSLRTSGRVSGELF
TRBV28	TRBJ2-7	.	ASTDWVSYEQY
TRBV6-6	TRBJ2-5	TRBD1	ASSSAGGEQETQY
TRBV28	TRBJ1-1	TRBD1	ASSLIQGAMAEAF
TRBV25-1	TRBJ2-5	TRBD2	ASSDSLAGAETQY
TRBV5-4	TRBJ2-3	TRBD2	AGRVPGADTQY
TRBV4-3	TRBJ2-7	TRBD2	ASSQNSGRSSYEQY
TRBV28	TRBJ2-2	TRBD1	ASSLLGGAIGELF
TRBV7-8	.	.	ASSQGGPRDEQY
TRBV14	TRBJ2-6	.	ASSQALGANVLT